These T cell receptor beta chains were read from a single sample in a study of CD8+ T cells in alopecia areata. Measured with immunoSEQ multiplex PCR; TCRdb has only the in-frame clones, and not every one. The sample gives about 110,000 clones, roughly 55% of which show up once; 20% to 30% is in the top ten. Sequenced: NKG2D-low CD8+ T cells sorted from blood. These receptors all stem from a human donor with alopecia areata. CDR3s include the opening cysteine and the closing phenylalanine or tryptophan. The D gene is left open where the match is weak. Clone sizes are given selectively: once, few, many, or a class where the clone is expanded.

V gene	J gene	clone size	D gene	CDR3 DNA	CDR3 protein
TRBV28	TRBJ2-5	few	TRBD2	TGTGCCAGCAGTGGACTAGGAGAGACCCAGTACTTC	CASSGLGETQYF
TRBV7-9	TRBJ2-7	once	TRBD1	TGTGCCAGCAGCCAAGACAGGGGGTCTCAATACGAGCAGTACTTC	CASSQDRGSQYEQYF
TRBV2	TRBJ2-3	-	-	TGTGCCAGCAGTTACTTCGGGACACGCAACACAGATACGCAGTATTTT	CASSYFGTRNTDTQYF
TRBV29-1	TRBJ2-1	-	-	TGCAGCGCCCCCAGGGGTCGGAATGAGCAGTTCTTC	CSAPRGRNEQFF
TRBV7-8	TRBJ1-5	-	TRBD1	TGTGCCAGCCGACAGGGTGTTTCTAGCAATCAGCCCCAGCATTTT	CASRQGVSSNQPQHF
TRBV4-1	TRBJ2-3	-	-	TGCGCCAGCGGGGGAGATACGCAGTATTTT	CASGGDTQYF
TRBV2	TRBJ2-1	-	-	TGTGCCAGATTAGCGGAGTACAATGAGCAGTTCTTC	CARLAEYNEQFF
TRBV29-1	TRBJ2-3	few	-	TGCAGCGTTGATTCTTCGGGAGAGGGCACAGATACGCAGTATTTT	CSVDSSGEGTDTQYF
TRBV2	TRBJ2-4	-	-	TGTGCCAGTTTGTGGGACCGAAACATTCAGTACTTC	CASLWDRNIQYF
TRBV13	TRBJ2-2	-	TRBD1	TGTGCCAGCAGCTCCCGGACAGGGCCGGGCACCGGGGAGCTGTTTTTT	CASSSRTGPGTGELFF
TRBV29-1	TRBJ2-3	-	-	TGCAGCGGCCGGTCGGGTGAGTTGGCTACGCAGTATTTT	CSGRSGELATQYF
TRBV5-1	TRBJ2-5	-	TRBD1	TGCGCCAGCAGCTATACAGGGGGAGGGACCCAGTACTTC	CASSYTGGGTQYF
TRBV4-2	TRBJ2-3	-	-	TGTGCCAGCAGCCAGGCAGGCGTCGCGGGGATCACAGATACGCAGTATTTT	CASSQAGVAGITDTQYF
TRBV19	TRBJ2-1	-	TRBD1	TGTGCCAGTAGGACAGGGTACGAGCAGTTCTTC	CASRTGYEQFF
TRBV6-6	TRBJ2-2	once	-	TGTGCCAGCAGTTACTCGATGAGCACCGGGGAGCTGTTTTTT	CASSYSMSTGELFF
TRBV30	TRBJ1-2	-	-	TGTGCGATAAACTATGGCTACACCTTC	CAINYGYTF
TRBV19	TRBJ1-5	-	-	TGTGCCAGTAGTAGATGGCAGATGAATCAGCCCCAGCATTTT	CASSRWQMNQPQHF
TRBV4-1	TRBJ2-7	-	-	TGTGCCAGCAGCCAACATGGGGACACAGGCTCCTACGAGCAGTACTTC	CASSQHGDTGSYEQYF
TRBV28	TRBJ2-5	-	TRBD1	TGTGCAACTCAGGGGGCAGGGGAGACCCAGTACTTC	CATQGAGETQYF
TRBV5-6	TRBJ2-1	-	TRBD2	TGTGCCAGCAGCCCCGGGACTAGCGGATCCTACAATGAGCAGTTCTTC	CASSPGTSGSYNEQFF
TRBV27	TRBJ2-7	-	TRBD1	TGTGCCAGCAGTATAATCCAAACCGGGACAGGGGCCTACGAGCAGTACTTC	CASSIIQTGTGAYEQYF
TRBV7-8	TRBJ2-7	-	TRBD1	TGTGCCAGCAGCTTAGCAGGACAGGGGTCGACCGAGCAGTACTTC	CASSLAGQGSTEQYF
TRBV7-6	TRBJ2-1	-	TRBD2	TGTGCCAGCAGCTTGGAAGCGGGAGGGTTCTACAATGAGCAGTTCTTC	CASSLEAGGFYNEQFF
TRBV13	TRBJ2-1	-	-	TGTGCCAGCAGCCAAGTGGGGTTCTCCTACAATGAGCAGTTCTTC	CASSQVGFSYNEQFF
TRBV25-1	TRBJ2-7	few	-	TGTGCCAGCAGTGAATCTGGGACTGGCTCCTACGAGCAGTACTTC	CASSESGTGSYEQYF
TRBV27	TRBJ2-3	-	-	TGTGCCAGCAGCCCCGTCCTGTCAGATACGCAGTATTTT	CASSPVLSDTQYF
TRBV28	TRBJ2-2	few	-	TGTGCCAGCCAACGGGCTGGGGAGCTGTTTTTT	CASQRAGELFF
TRBV29-1	TRBJ1-1	-	TRBD1	TGCAGCGTTGGACAGGGGCGCGAAGCTTTCTTT	CSVGQGREAFF
TRBV6-4	TRBJ2-1	-	-	TGTGCCAGCAGTGAGGCGGAATCGGTCAATGAGCAGTTCTTC	CASSEAESVNEQFF
TRBV2	TRBJ2-5	-	-	TGTGCCAGCGGCGGGCCGCAAGAGACCCAGTACTTC	CASGGPQETQYF
TRBV15	TRBJ2-3	-	TRBD2	TGTGCCACCAGCAGGCTAGCGGGAGGGCCAGGTCATCCAGATACGCAGTATTTT	CATSRLAGGPGHPDTQYF
TRBV2	TRBJ1-2	once	TRBD1	TGTGCCAGCAGAAGACAGGGCGATGGCTACACCTTC	CASRRQGDGYTF
TRBV10-3	TRBJ2-7	few	TRBD1	TGTGCCATCAGTGCGGGACAGGGGAACGAGCAGTACTTC	CAISAGQGNEQYF
TRBV30	TRBJ2-1	few	-	TGTGCCTGGGATGGCCCTGGGAATATAAATGAGCAGTTCTTC	CAWDGPGNINEQFF
TRBV4-2	TRBJ1-5	-	-	TGTGCCAGCAGCCAAGAAGCACAATTTAGCAATCAGCCCCAGCATTTT	CASSQEAQFSNQPQHF
TRBV11-2	TRBJ2-3	-	-	TGTGCCAGCAGCTCACTATATGCCCAGTATTTT	CASSSLYAQYF
TRBV28	TRBJ2-7	few	-	TGTGCCAGCAGCTCCAACGAGCAGTACTTC	CASSSNEQYF